This T cell receptor (beta chain) was captured by sequencing in a study of vaccination and CD4 T cells after COVID-19. On the study more broadly: The post-COVID sampling time was a median 101 days after diagnosis, ranging from 35 to 161. Control cultures used a CEFX viral epitope pool, an HIV-1 Nef peptide pool, or no peptide. Regarding the study as a whole: Convalescent patients studied were relatively few, and early post-infection timepoints were absent.

The treatment denotes: approximately nine-day PBMC culture with coronavirus spike peptide pools or control peptides (ViraFEST assay). According to the study, CD4+ T cells from the unexposed donor were gathered ahead of the COVID-19 pandemic (2011-2018). Four cold-coronavirus spikes and SARS-CoV-2 S/N were the probes applied, cells permitting, to CD4+ T cells from unexposed donors. Note on this clonotype: Its antigen is unknown.

CDR1 and CDR2 from the germline V gene are SGHAT and FQNNGV. The CDR3 is 15 amino acids. The V and J ends lost 4 bases and 0 bases respectively, with 13 bases between them. Cultured CD4+ T cell DNA underwent sequencing with the Oncomine TCR Beta short-read assay. The template was genomic DNA from cultured CD4+ T cells. TCRdb re-analysed the PCR reads in MiXCR, keeping a single row per CDR3 protein. The table has 7,500 to 10,000 distinct CDR3 sequences, nearly 35% seen once; the top ten hold 15%. The material sequenced was CD4+ T cells from blood, cultured in vitro. This clonotype was sampled from a human donor in good health. The chain uses TRBV11-2 and TRBJ2-7; D not certain. CDR3: CASSYRRSTSYEQYF. In DNA form, the CDR3 reads TGTGCCAGCAGCTACCGACGGAGTACCTCCTACGAGCAGTACTTC.